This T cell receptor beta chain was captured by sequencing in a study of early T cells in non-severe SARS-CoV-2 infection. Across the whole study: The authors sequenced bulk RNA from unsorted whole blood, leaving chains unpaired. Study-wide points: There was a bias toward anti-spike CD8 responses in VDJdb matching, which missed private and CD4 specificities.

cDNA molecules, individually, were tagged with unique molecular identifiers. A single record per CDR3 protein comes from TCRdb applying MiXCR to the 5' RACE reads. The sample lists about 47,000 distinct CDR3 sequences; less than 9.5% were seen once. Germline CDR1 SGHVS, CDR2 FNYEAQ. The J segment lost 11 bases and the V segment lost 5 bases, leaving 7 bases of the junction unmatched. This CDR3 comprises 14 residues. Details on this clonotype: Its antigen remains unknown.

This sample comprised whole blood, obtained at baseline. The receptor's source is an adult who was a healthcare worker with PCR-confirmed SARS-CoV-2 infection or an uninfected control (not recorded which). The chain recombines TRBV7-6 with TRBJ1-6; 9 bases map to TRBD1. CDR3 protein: CASSPGQGATPLHF. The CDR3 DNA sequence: TGTGCCAGCAGCCCGGGACAGGGTGCGACACCCCTCCACTTT.